This is a list of T cell receptor beta chains from one sample in a study of cytomegalovirus exposure and HLA in healthy donors. Sequencing was performed with immunoSEQ multiplex PCR; in TCRdb, only in-frame clones are kept and a portion is missing. The sample yields about 150,000 clones, roughly four fifths seen once. Sequencing was carried out using PBMCs. Receptors were obtained from a man in his forties in good health and CMV-seropositive. Each CDR3 is given with its conserved first and last residue. The order of the fields is D gene, V gene, clone size, J gene, CDR3 DNA, CDR3 protein. The D gene is left open where the match is weak. Only some rows state a clone size, as once, few, many or a class for expanded clones.

TRBD1	TRBV6-5	-	TRBJ2-7	TGTGCCAGCAGATCCGGGACAGGGTCTCGGGAGCAGTACTTC	CASRSGTGSREQYF
TRBD1	TRBV6-5	-	TRBJ2-3	TGTGCCAGCAGTTACCTTACGGGACAGGGGGCAGATACGCAGTATTTT	CASSYLTGQGADTQYF
-	TRBV6-5	-	TRBJ1-1	TGTGCCAGCAGCCTAACAGGGAGCACTGAAGCTTTCTTT	CASSLTGSTEAFF
TRBD1	TRBV29-1	-	TRBJ2-3	TGCAGCGCGTCCCAGACAGGGAGCGGAGATACGCAGTATTTT	CSASQTGSGDTQYF
TRBD1	TRBV28	-	TRBJ1-5	TGTGCCAGCAGTTCACACAGGGGTGGGGTAGGGAGCAATCAGCCCCAGCATTTT	CASSSHRGGVGSNQPQHF
TRBD2	TRBV2	many	TRBJ2-4	TGTGCCAGTACTAGCGGGAGGGCCCTTTACTTC	CASTSGRALYF
TRBD1	TRBV18	-	TRBJ1-1	TGTGCCAGCTCAATACAGGGGATTCGGGAAGCTTTCTTT	CASSIQGIREAFF
-	TRBV7-9	-	TRBJ2-3	TGTGCCAGCAGCTTTAGAGCGGCCACCACAGATACGCAGTATTTT	CASSFRAATTDTQYF
-	TRBV7-6	-	TRBJ2-5	TGTGCCAGCAGCTCTCAAGAGACCCAGTACTTC	CASSSQETQYF
TRBD1	TRBV27	-	TRBJ1-1	TGTGCCAGCAGTTTAGAGGGCCAGACAGGGGGCATTACTGAAGCTTTCTTT	CASSLEGQTGGITEAFF
TRBD1	TRBV9	-	TRBJ1-3	TGTGCCAGCAGCCATGGGACAGGCTCTGGAAACACCATATATTTT	CASSHGTGSGNTIYF
-	TRBV16	-	TRBJ1-4	TGTGCCAGCAGTCAGAGGCAATCTAATGAAAAACTGTTTTTT	CASSQRQSNEKLFF
TRBD2	TRBV7-3	-	TRBJ2-3	TGTGCCAGCAGCTTAATCGCGGGAGGGGGAGATACGCAGTATTTT	CASSLIAGGGDTQYF
-	TRBV21-1	-	TRBJ2-2	TGTGCCAGCAGCAAAACCACAGACAGGGGAATCGGTCTGATCGTGGTCTCTAACACCGGGGAGCTGTTTTTT	CASSKTTDRGIGLIVVSNTGELFF
-	TRBV7-3	-	TRBJ1-1	TGTGCCAGCAGCCTAACCGCCAGAGGGCAAGCTTTCTTT	CASSLTARGQAFF
TRBD2	TRBV5-6	few	TRBJ2-3	TGTGCCAGCAGATTAGCGGGAGACGTATTTGATACGCAGTATTTT	CASRLAGDVFDTQYF
-	TRBV19	-	TRBJ2-1	TGTGCCAGTAGTATATTAGGTCTAGCTCGCTACAATGAGCAGTTCTTC	CASSILGLARYNEQFF
-	TRBV4-3	few	TRBJ2-6	TGCGCCAGCAGCCAAGAATTCGCTGGGGCCAACGTCCTGACTTTC	CASSQEFAGANVLTF
-	TRBV28	-	TRBJ2-2	TGTGCCAGCAGTTTAGGCTTCAACGCGAACACCGGGGAGCTGTTTTTT	CASSLGFNANTGELFF
TRBD1	TRBV6-6	once	TRBJ2-2	TGTGCCAGCAGTTACGGGACAGGGATCGCCGGGGAGCTGTTTTTT	CASSYGTGIAGELFF
TRBD1	TRBV16	few	TRBJ2-7	TGTGCCAGCAGCCAATTACAGGGGATCTCCTACGAGCAGTACTTC	CASSQLQGISYEQYF
-	TRBV30	few	TRBJ1-2	TGTGCCTGGAGCCGGGACACCAACTATGGCTACACCTTC	CAWSRDTNYGYTF
-	TRBV20-1	-	TRBJ2-1	TGCAGTGCTGCCGAGGATGAGCAGTTCTTC	CSAAEDEQFF
-	TRBV5-1	-	TRBJ1-2	TGCGCCAGCAGCTTGGGACAGGCGGGGGTCGGAAACTATGGCTACACCTTC	CASSLGQAGVGNYGYTF
TRBD2	TRBV19	-	TRBJ2-3	TGTGCCAGTAAATCCTCCCCTAGCGGGATTAATACGCAGTATTTT	CASKSSPSGINTQYF
-	TRBV5-1	-	TRBJ2-3	TGCGCCAGCAGCTTGGCTCTCAGGGTAACAGATACGCAGTATTTT	CASSLALRVTDTQYF
TRBD2	TRBV18	-	TRBJ2-7	TGTGCCAGCTCACCTTACGGGGGGGCTAGCTCCTACGAGCAGTACTTC	CASSPYGGASSYEQYF
TRBD1	TRBV5-1	-	TRBJ2-1	TGCGCCAGCAGCTTGGAAGGGGGCCGATATCATGAGCAGTTCTTC	CASSLEGGRYHEQFF
TRBD1	TRBV19	-	TRBJ1-1	TGTGCCACTAAAGCGGACAGGGAAAGAGCTTTCTTT	CATKADRERAFF
-	TRBV15	-	TRBJ2-4	TGTGCCACCACCCAAGACACCAAAAACATTCAGTACTTC	CATTQDTKNIQYF
TRBD2	TRBV11-2	-	TRBJ2-3	TGTGCCAGCAGAGGGACTAGCGGGAGCCCAGATACGCAGTATTTT	CASRGTSGSPDTQYF
-	TRBV28	few	TRBJ1-3	TGTGCCAGCAGTTCCCAATGGGGGGCTGGAAACACCATATATTTT	CASSSQWGAGNTIYF
-	TRBV27	few	TRBJ1-5	TGTGCCAGCAGTTTGACCGGGGGGGGGAATCAGCCCCAGCATTTT	CASSLTGGGNQPQHF
TRBD1	TRBV15	-	TRBJ1-4	TGTGCCACCACCGTTCGACAGGGAGAAAAACTGTTTTTT	CATTVRQGEKLFF
-	TRBV7-3	-	TRBJ1-4	TGTGCCAGCAGCTCCGGGGACGGGACAAATGAAAAACTGTTTTTT	CASSSGDGTNEKLFF
TRBD2	TRBV7-9	once	TRBJ2-3	TGTGCCAGCAGCCTAAGAAATAGCGGGAGTAAGCCAGATACGCAGTATTTT	CASSLRNSGSKPDTQYF
-	TRBV6-4	few	TRBJ2-3	TGTGCCAGCAGTGACGCGTATGGTGGAGGTACGCAGTATTTT	CASSDAYGGGTQYF
TRBD1	TRBV7-9	-	TRBJ1-4	TGTGCCAGCAGCAGAGCAGGGGGATCTAATGAAAAGCTGTTTTTT	CASSRAGGSNEKLFF
-	TRBV28	-	TRBJ2-7	TGTGCCAGCAGGCTCCAGGGCTACGAGCAGTACTTC	CASRLQGYEQYF
TRBD2	TRBV27	-	TRBJ2-2	TGTGCCAGCAGGGTACTAGCGGTGAACACCGGGGAGCTGTTTTTT	CASRVLAVNTGELFF
TRBD2	TRBV11-2	-	TRBJ2-1	TGTGCCAGCAGCCTTAGCGGGAATGAGCAGTTCTTC	CASSLSGNEQFF
-	TRBV7-7	-	TRBJ2-1	TGTGCCAGCAGCCAGGGGGGAGTCGATGAGCAGTTCTTC	CASSQGGVDEQFF
-	TRBV30	few	TRBJ2-2	TGTGCCTGGGAGGGCGGCCTTGGGACCGGGGAGCTGTTTTTT	CAWEGGLGTGELFF
-	TRBV7-3	-	TRBJ2-3	TGTGCCAGCAGCTCGAGCGGGTCTAGCACAGATACGCAGTATTTT	CASSSSGSSTDTQYF
-	TRBV12-2	once	TRBJ2-5	TGTGCAAGTCGCTTAGGATGCAGGGTGGATGAGACCCAGTACTTC	CASRLGCRVDETQYF
-	TRBV6-4	-	TRBJ2-1	TGTGCCAGCAGTGACTCGGACAACAATGAGCAGTTCTTC	CASSDSDNNEQFF
TRBD1	TRBV5-5	-	TRBJ1-2	TGTGCCAGCAGCCCGGGACAGAGTTATGGCTACACCTTC	CASSPGQSYGYTF
TRBD1	TRBV7-2	-	TRBJ1-1	TGTGCCAGCTGTCAGGGGGCCAACCCCAACACTGAAGCTTTCTTT	CASCQGANPNTEAFF